This passage covers 10 T cell receptor beta chains from one sample sequenced in a study of shared clonotypes between healthy human individuals. Sequencing was performed with immunoSEQ multiplex PCR; in TCRdb, only in-frame clones are kept and a portion is missing. Found here are fewer than 1.6 million clones, approximately 98.5% of them singletons; the top ten hold about 0.35%. The sequencing input was naive CD4+ T cells sorted from blood. Subset indicated: CD45RA+ positively selected. Receptor source: a man in his thirties or forties in good health.

The chain joins TRBV19 to TRBJ2-1; D ambiguous. This CDR3 is built from 14 residues. Trimming pared 8 bases from V and 0 bases from J, leaving 11 bases between. CDR1 and CDR2 from the germline V gene are LNHDA and SQIVND (reference sequence). The DNA of the CDR3 is TGTGCCAGTTCAGCGTTTAGCTCCTACAATGAGCAGTTCTTC. Encoded protein: CASSAFSSYNEQFF.

In the case of this clone: This sample includes further DNA sequences coding for the same CDR3. The chain combines TRBV5-4 with TRBJ2-5; D may be TRBD1 (5 bases). Germline CDR1 SGHNT, CDR2 YYREEE (reference sequence). Trimming pared 4 bases from V and 2 bases from J, leaving 12 bases between. The CDR3 has 14 amino acids. The CDR3 loop is CASSLSRGQETQYF. The CDR3 DNA sequence: TGTGCCAGCAGCCTTTCTAGGGGTCAAGAGACCCAGTACTTC.

The genes are TRBV5-6 and TRBJ2-7; D is unresolved. Germline V gene sequence: CDR1 SGHDT, CDR2 YYEEEE. This CDR3 is built from 15 residues. V was pared by 4 bases and J by 4 bases, with 18 bases between. The CDR3 reads CASSRQPEWVYEQYF. In nucleotides, the CDR3 is TGTGCCAGCAGCCGGCAGCCGGAGTGGGTATACGAGCAGTACTTC.

The rearrangement links TRBV10-3 to TRBJ1-5; 7 nucleotides line up with TRBD1. CDR3 length: 15 amino acids. Germline CDR1 is ENHRY and CDR2 is SYGVKD. Losses at the gene ends were 10 bases for V and 7 bases for J; bases not matched to a gene: 16. This CDR3 is CATQRGGTVEQPQHF. Written as DNA, the CDR3 is TGTGCCACCCAGCGTGGGGGGACAGTCGAGCAGCCCCAGCATTTT.

CDR3 DNA sequence: TGTGCCAGCAGCTTGACAGGGGGGAACTATGGCTACACCTTC. This codes for CASSLTGGNYGYTF. The chain carries TRBV5-6 and TRBJ1-2; 8 bases fit TRBD1. J gave up 2 bases and V 1 base, and 1 base lay outside the gene matches. The CDR3 has 14 residues. Germline V lookup: CDR1 SGHDT, CDR2 YYEEEE.

The gene calls are TRBV11-3 and TRBJ2-1; a weak D match, TRBD2 (6 bases). The CDR3 consists of 13 residues. With 4 bases removed from V and 7 bases from J, the gap between germline ends came to 11 bases. Looked up from germline, CDR1 is SGHNT and CDR2 is YENEEA. CDR3 nucleotide sequence: TGTGCCAGCAGCTCTGACGGGGGTAATGAGCAGTTCTTC. This sequence encodes CASSSDGGNEQFF.

V usage is TRBV7-8 and J usage is TRBJ2-3, with 9 bases matching TRBD1. The J segment lost 7 bases and the V segment lost 3 bases, leaving 8 bases of the junction unmatched. In germline, CDR1 is SGHVS, CDR2 FQNEAQ. The CDR3 is made up of 15 amino acids. CDR3 nucleotides: TGTGCCAGCAGCTTTTCGGGCGGGACAGGGAATACGCAGTATTTT. It translates to CASSFSGGTGNTQYF.

The gene calls are TRBV10-2 and TRBJ1-3, with D hard to call. Germline CDR1 reads WSHSY; CDR2 reads SAAADI. The CDR3 runs to 13 residues. Trimming cost V 7 bases and J 0 bases, with 7 bases left between them. CDR3 coding DNA: TGCGCCAGCAACTCCCTCTCTGGAAACACCATATATTTT. This encodes CASNSLSGNTIYF.

The chain has TRBV5-1 and TRBJ2-1, with 10 bases lining up with TRBD1. The junction had 8 bases not matched to a gene; V was cut back by 4 bases and J by 7 bases. CDR1 SGHRS and CDR2 YFSETQ come from the germline V gene. The CDR3 covers 15 residues. The CDR3 DNA follows: TGCGCCAGCAGCCTGCGACAGGGGGCGGGTAATGAGCAGTTCTTC. It translates to CASSLRQGAGNEQFF.

This sequence joins TRBV11-2 and TRBJ2-7; 10 nucleotides line up with TRBD1. The CDR3 spans 14 residues. Germline-derived CDR1 and CDR2 are SGHAT and FQNNGV. The V and J ends lost 6 bases and 3 bases, in that order; junction bases with no gene match: 5. The CDR3 bases are TGTGCCAGCAGAAGACAGGGGGCCATCTACGAGCAGTACTTC. Translation gives CASRRQGAIYEQYF.